These 14 T cell receptor beta chains share one sample of origin, sequenced in a study of T cells in Graves' hyperthyroidism and ophthalmopathy. RNA transcripts provided the source from which TCR beta CDR3 regions were amplified. HTBI primers drove first-round RT-PCR of the TCR CDR3. Using its own MiXCR run on the multiplex PCR reads, TCRdb lists one record per CDR3 protein. The profile shows more than 500,000 distinct CDR3 sequences, about 15% of them singletons. Sequencing was done on a sample of blood. The origin of the receptors is a woman aged 40 to 50 with Graves' ophthalmopathy.

This clonotype showed up many times. The rearrangement joins TRBV29-1 to TRBJ2-5; tentatively, D is TRBD1 (5 bases). V lost 1 base, J lost 2 bases, and 11 bases lay in between. Germline V gives CDR1 SQVTM, CDR2 ANQGSEA. The CDR3 extends over 14 amino acids. The CDR3 here is CSVEGQGLQETQYF. In DNA, the CDR3 is TGCAGCGTTGAAGGTCAGGGCCTTCAAGAGACCCAGTACTTC. The full variable domain, rest sourced from reference TRBV29-1 and TRBJ2-5, is SAVISQKPSRDICQRGTSLTIQCQVDSQVTMMFWYRQQPGQSLTLIATANQGSEATYESGFVIDKFPISRPNLTFSTLTVSNMSPEDSSIYLCSVEGQGLQETQYFGPGTRLLVL.

This clonotype has a count of ten or more. The chain recombines TRBV12-5 with TRBJ2-7; D may be TRBD1 (5 bases). Trimming cost V 0 bases and J 1 base, with 13 bases left between them. Germline CDR1 is LGHNT and CDR2 is FRNRAP. The CDR3 runs to 16 residues. The CDR3 coding sequence is TGTGCTAGTGGTTTGGTACTGGGGCAGAGATCCTACGAGCAGTACTTC. It yields the protein CASGLVLGQRSYEQYF.

This clonotype came up many times. This chain connects TRBV20-1 to TRBJ2-5; TRBD1 or TRBD2 may be the D gene (5 bases each). The CDR3 length is 16 residues. Trimming cost V 0 bases and J 6 bases, with 20 bases left between them. Germline V lookup: CDR1 DFQATT, CDR2 SNEGSKA (reference sequence). The CDR3 sequence: CSARDGKRDPRKTQYF. DNA for the CDR3: TGCAGTGCTAGAGATGGGAAACGGGACCCCCGGAAGACCCAGTACTTC.

This clonotype was observed at least ten times. CDR3 bases: TGCAGTGCCACCCAAGAGCAGTACTTC. Translating gives CSATQEQYF. This chain links TRBV20-1 with TRBJ2-7; no firm D call. The CDR3 has 9 residues. V was cut by 6 bases and J by 7 bases, with 7 bases left in between. Per germline, CDR1 DFQATT and CDR2 SNEGSKA (reference sequence).

This clonotype was seen repeatedly, ten times or more. The chain is built from TRBV7-9 and TRBJ1-5; 7 nucleotides agree with TRBD1. The germline V gene has CDR1 SEHNR and CDR2 FQNEAQ (reference sequence). Trimming took 3 bases from V and 0 from J; bases not matched to a gene: 2. The CDR3 spans 15 residues. The CDR3 nucleotides read TGTGCCAGCAGCTTCGGGACAGATAGCAATCAGCCCCAGCATTTT. Translating gives CASSFGTDSNQPQHF.

The chain recombines TRBV20-1 with TRBJ1-6; 7 positions agree with TRBD1. The junction had 4 bases not matched to a gene; V was cut back by 0 bases and J by 5 bases. The CDR3 is made up of 15 amino acids. In germline, CDR1 is DFQATT, CDR2 SNEGSKA (reference sequence). CDR3 amino acids: CSARDWDSNNSPLHF. As DNA, the CDR3 is TGCAGTGCTAGAGATTGGGACAGTAATAATTCACCCCTCCACTTT.

This clonotype was seen many times. The chain has TRBV6-5 and TRBJ1-1, with a possible D match to TRBD1 (6 bases). V was pared by 3 bases and J by 8 bases, with 19 bases between. Germline V gene lookup returns CDR1 MNHEY and CDR2 SVGAGI. CDR3 size: 15 residues. In nucleotides, the CDR3 is TGTGCCAGCAGTTATCGGGGTTGGGGGGCCAAAGAAGCTTTCTTT. This sequence encodes CASSYRGWGAKEAFF.

This chain uses TRBV9 with TRBJ2-7; maybe TRBD2 (6 bases). Trimming left V 0 bases short and J 3 bases short, with 13 bases between. The CDR3 covers 15 residues. CDR1 and CDR2 (germline): SGDLS, YYNGEE. CDR3 residues: CASSVAPEGFYEQYF. For the CDR3, the DNA is TGTGCCAGCAGCGTAGCCCCGGAGGGGTTCTACGAGCAGTACTTC. Complete variable domain (other parts from reference TRBV9 and TRBJ2-7): DSGVTQTPKHLITATGQRVTLRCSPRSGDLSVYWYQQSLDQGLQFLIQYYNGEERAKGNILERFSAQQFPDLHSELNLSSLELGDSALYFCASSVAPEGFYEQYFGPGTRLTVT.

This clonotype was seen ten or more times. The chain uses TRBV6-4 and TRBJ1-5, with 9 bases matching TRBD1. The CDR3 is 19 amino acids. The germline CDR1 and CDR2 sequences are MRHNA and SNTAGT. V dropped 5 bases and J dropped 2; count of bases not matched to a gene: 16. The chain's CDR3 is CASSRPRTGDFSGNQPQHF. DNA for the CDR3: TGTGCCAGCAGTCGCCCTCGGACAGGGGATTTTTCGGGCAATCAGCCCCAGCATTTT.

This clonotype was seen a handful of times. V and J are TRBV2 and TRBJ1-3; the D is unclear. V shed 2 bases and J shed 0 bases, with 11 bases lying between them. Germline V gene sequence: CDR1 SNHLY, CDR2 FYNNEI. The CDR3 consists of 16 residues. The CDR3 loop reads CASSEFGGFSGNTIYF. The CDR3 region has the DNA TGTGCCAGCAGTGAATTCGGAGGGTTCTCTGGAAACACCATATATTTT.

J is TRBJ2-5 and V is TRBV20-1; D call uncertain. Germline lookup yields CDR1 DFQATT and CDR2 SNEGSKA (reference sequence). The CDR3 is 13 residues long. V shed 6 bases and J shed 5 bases, with 16 bases lying between them. CDR3 DNA: TGCAGTGCCTGGAGTACGGCCGGGGAGACCCAGTACTTC. Amino acid sequence: CSAWSTAGETQYF.

This clonotype showed up many times. The chain joins TRBV18 to TRBJ1-2; the D gene is possibly TRBD1 (5 bases). With 0 bases removed from V and 3 bases from J, the gap between germline ends came to 11 bases. CDR1 is KGHSH and CDR2 is LQKENI in the germline V gene. The length of the CDR3 is 15 residues. The CDR3 sequence: CASSPPVGGDYGYTF. CDR3 in DNA: TGTGCCAGCTCACCACCAGTTGGGGGAGACTATGGCTACACCTTC.

This clonotype has a count of ten or more. This chain connects TRBV20-1 to TRBJ1-2; TRBD1 matches at 9 bases. Per the germline V gene, CDR1 is DFQATT and CDR2 is SNEGSKA (reference sequence). Germline trimming cut 5 bases from V and 5 bases from J; bases unmatched to any gene: 9. The CDR3 has 14 residues. The CDR3 is CSADPLGQGYGYTF. The CDR3 DNA sequence: TGCAGTGCTGACCCTCTGGGACAGGGTTATGGCTACACCTTC.

In this sample, this clonotype turned up many times. The rearrangement joins TRBV6-5 to TRBJ1-1; D gene unclear. This CDR3 region has 14 residues. The V end was cut by 1 base, the J end by 3 bases, with 9 bases between. The germline V gene has CDR1 MNHEY and CDR2 SVGAGI. CDR3 residues: CASSYWGGDTEAFF. The DNA of the CDR3 is TGTGCCAGCAGTTACTGGGGTGGGGACACTGAAGCTTTCTTT.